The T cell receptor beta chain described here comes from a study of blood T cell repertoires in COVID-19. Trimming left V 4 bases short and J 3 bases short, with 13 bases between. This CDR3 is built from 15 residues. Germline V gene data show CDR1 as SGHTA and CDR2 as FQGNSA. The table came from immunoSEQ multiplex PCR; TCRdb's copy has only in-frame clones and leaves some out. The data hold about 52,000 clones, with 89% observed a single time. The chain is built from TRBV7-2 and TRBJ2-1; TRBD2 is a possible D gene (5 bases). The sequenced material came from peripheral blood. The receptor was derived from a man at least 80 years old with active or convalescent COVID-19. The CDR3 DNA follows: TGTGCCAGCAGCTCCACGTTCGGAGGCTACAATGAGCAGTTCTTC. Protein: CASSSTFGGYNEQFF. Full variable domain (rest looked up from reference TRBV7-2 and TRBJ2-1): GAGVSQSPSNKVTEKGKDVELRCDPISGHTALYWYRQSLGQGLEFLIYFQGNSAPDKSGLPSDRFSAERTGGSVSTLTIQRTQQEDSAVYLCASSSTFGGYNEQFFGPGTRLTVL.